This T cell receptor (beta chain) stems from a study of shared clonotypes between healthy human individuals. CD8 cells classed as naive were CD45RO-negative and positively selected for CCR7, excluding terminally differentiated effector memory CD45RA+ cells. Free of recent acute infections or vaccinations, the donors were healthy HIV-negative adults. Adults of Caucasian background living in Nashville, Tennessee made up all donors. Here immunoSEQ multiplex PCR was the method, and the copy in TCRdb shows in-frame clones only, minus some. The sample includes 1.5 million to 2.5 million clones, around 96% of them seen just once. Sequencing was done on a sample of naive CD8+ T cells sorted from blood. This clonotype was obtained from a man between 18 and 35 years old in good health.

CDR3 loop: CASSVRGVSYEQYF. CDR3 bases: TGTGCCAGCAGTGTACGAGGGGTGTCCTACGAGCAGTACTTC. This sequence joins TRBV6-5 and TRBJ2-7; TRBD1 or TRBD2 may be the D gene (5 bases each). This CDR3 spans 14 amino acids. CDR1 and CDR2 (germline): MNHEY, SVGAGI. The V gene lost 5 bases and the J gene lost 1 base, with 12 bases spanning the gap.